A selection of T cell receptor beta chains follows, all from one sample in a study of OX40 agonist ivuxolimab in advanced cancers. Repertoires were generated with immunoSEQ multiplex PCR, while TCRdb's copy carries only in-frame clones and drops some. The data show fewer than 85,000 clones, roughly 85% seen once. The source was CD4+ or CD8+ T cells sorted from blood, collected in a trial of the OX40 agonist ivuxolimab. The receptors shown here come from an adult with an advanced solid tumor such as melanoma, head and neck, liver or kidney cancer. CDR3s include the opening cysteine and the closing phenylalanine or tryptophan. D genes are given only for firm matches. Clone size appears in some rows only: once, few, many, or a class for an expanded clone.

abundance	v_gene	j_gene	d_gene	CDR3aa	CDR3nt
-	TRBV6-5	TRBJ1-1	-	CASSRDRVNTEAFF	TGTGCCAGCAGCCGGGACCGAGTAAACACTGAAGCTTTCTTT
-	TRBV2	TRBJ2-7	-	CASSVSYEQYF	TGTGCCAGCAGTGTGAGTTACGAGCAGTACTTC
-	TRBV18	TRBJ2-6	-	CASSSYASGANVLTF	TGTGCCAGCTCGAGTTATGCGTCTGGGGCCAACGTCCTGACTTTC
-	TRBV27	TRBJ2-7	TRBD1	CASSSTLRDRTYEQYF	TGTGCCAGCAGTTCCACCCTTCGGGACAGAACCTACGAGCAGTACTTC
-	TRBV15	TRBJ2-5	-	CATKGPGVQETQYF	TGTGCCACCAAAGGTCCAGGGGTCCAAGAGACCCAGTACTTC
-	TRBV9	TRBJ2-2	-	CASSLNTGELFF	TGTGCCAGCAGCCTAAACACCGGGGAGCTGTTTTTT
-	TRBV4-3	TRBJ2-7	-	CASSQEGRSSYEQYF	TGCGCCAGCAGCCAAGAGGGCCGGTCCTCCTACGAGCAGTACTTC
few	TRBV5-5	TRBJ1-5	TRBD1	CASSLERTGAWPQHF	TGTGCCAGCAGCTTGGAAAGGACAGGGGCCTGGCCCCAGCATTTT
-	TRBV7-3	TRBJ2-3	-	CASSLMGQRTDTQYF	TGTGCCAGCAGCTTAATGGGACAACGCACAGATACGCAGTATTTT
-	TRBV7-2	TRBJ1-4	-	CASTSGATNEKLFF	TGTGCCAGCACCTCGGGAGCAACTAATGAAAAACTGTTTTTT
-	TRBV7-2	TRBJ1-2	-	CASSLGGSTNYGYTF	TGTGCCAGCAGCTTAGGAGGCAGCACTAACTATGGCTACACCTTC
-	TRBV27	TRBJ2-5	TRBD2	CASSFRSGGPYQETQYF	TGTGCCAGCAGTTTCCGCAGCGGGGGGCCGTACCAAGAGACCCAGTACTTC
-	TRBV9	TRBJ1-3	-	CASSPVGNTIYF	TGTGCCAGCAGCCCGGTTGGAAACACCATATATTTT
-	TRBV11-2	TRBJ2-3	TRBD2	CASSFTSGLSTDTQYF	TGTGCCAGCAGTTTTACTAGCGGACTAAGCACAGATACGCAGTATTTT
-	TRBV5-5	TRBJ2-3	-	CASSLSGSPADTQYF	TGTGCCAGCAGCCTAAGCGGGTCCCCAGCAGATACGCAGTATTTT
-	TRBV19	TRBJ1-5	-	CASRPGTKGNQPQHF	TGTGCCAGTAGACCCGGGACCAAGGGCAATCAGCCCCAGCATTTT
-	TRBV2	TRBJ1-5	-	CASGTETNQPQHF	TGTGCCAGCGGGACGGAGACCAATCAGCCCCAGCATTTT
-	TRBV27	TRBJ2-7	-	CASRNSETFPVDYEQYF	TGTGCCAGCAGAAACAGTGAAACTTTCCCGGTAGACTACGAGCAGTACTTC
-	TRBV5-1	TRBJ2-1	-	CASSLESWGNEQFF	TGCGCCAGCAGCTTGGAGTCGTGGGGGAATGAGCAGTTCTTC
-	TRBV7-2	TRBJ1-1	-	CASSLGRMNTEAFF	TGTGCCAGCAGCTTAGGGCGAATGAACACTGAAGCTTTCTTT
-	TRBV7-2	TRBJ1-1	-	CASSSDRGAFF	TGTGCCAGCAGCTCCGACAGAGGAGCTTTCTTT
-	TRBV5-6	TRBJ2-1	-	CASSLVSGSYNEQFF	TGTGCCAGCAGCTTGGTCAGCGGCTCCTACAATGAGCAGTTCTTC
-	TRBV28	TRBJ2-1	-	CASSLLSGEQFF	TGTGCCAGCAGTTTATTATCGGGTGAGCAGTTCTTC
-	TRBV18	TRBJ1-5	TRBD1	CASSPAGQGYQPQHF	TGTGCCAGCTCACCAGCGGGACAGGGATATCAGCCCCAGCATTTT
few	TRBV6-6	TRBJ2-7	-	CATRGEYEQYF	TGTGCCACGAGGGGAGAGTACGAGCAGTACTTC
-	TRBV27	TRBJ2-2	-	CASRGSVNTGELFF	TGTGCCAGCAGAGGATCGGTGAACACCGGGGAGCTGTTTTTT
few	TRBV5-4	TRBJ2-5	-	CASSLPGGLETQYF	TGTGCCAGCAGCTTGCCGGGGGGCCTTGAGACCCAGTACTTC
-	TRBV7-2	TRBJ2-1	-	CASSLVAGPGNEQFF	TGTGCCAGCAGCTTAGTGGCGGGACCCGGCAATGAGCAGTTCTTC
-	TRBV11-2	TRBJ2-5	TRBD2	CASSLVRGGETQYF	TGTGCCAGCAGCTTAGTGCGGGGGGGAGAGACCCAGTACTTC
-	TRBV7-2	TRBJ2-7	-	CASSPRAGSYEQYF	TGTGCCAGCAGCCCTAGGGCTGGCTCCTACGAGCAGTACTTC
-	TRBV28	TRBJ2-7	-	CAIGDMPSYEQYF	TGTGCCATCGGAGACATGCCCTCCTACGAGCAGTACTTC
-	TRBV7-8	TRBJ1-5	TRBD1	CASSLASGAWTGRKSNQPQHF	TGTGCCAGCAGCTTAGCGTCTGGGGCGTGGACAGGGAGGAAGAGCAATCAGCCCCAGCATTTT
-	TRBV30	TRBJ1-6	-	CAWAGQKNSPLHF	TGTGCCTGGGCTGGGCAGAAGAATTCACCCCTCCACTTT
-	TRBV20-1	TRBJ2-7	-	CSARRVYEQYF	TGCAGTGCTAGACGCGTATACGAGCAGTACTTC
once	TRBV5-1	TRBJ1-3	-	CASSGGSGNTIYF	TGCGCCAGCAGCGGGGGGAGTGGAAACACCATATATTTT
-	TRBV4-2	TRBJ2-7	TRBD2	CASSQDGTSGISEQYF	TGTGCCAGCAGCCAAGATGGGACTAGCGGGATTAGCGAGCAGTACTTC
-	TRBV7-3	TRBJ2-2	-	CASSLPGTGELFF	TGTGCCAGCAGCTTACCAGGGACCGGGGAGCTGTTTTTT
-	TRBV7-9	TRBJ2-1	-	CASSLRLGQDGREQFF	TGTGCCAGCAGCTTAAGGCTTGGGCAGGACGGGCGGGAGCAGTTCTTC
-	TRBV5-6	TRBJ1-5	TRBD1	CASSLFRTGGRVNQPQHF	TGTGCCAGCAGCTTATTTCGGACAGGGGGCCGAGTCAATCAGCCCCAGCATTTT
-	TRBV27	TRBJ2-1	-	CASSHILYNEQFF	TGTGCCAGCAGTCATATCCTCTACAATGAGCAGTTCTTC
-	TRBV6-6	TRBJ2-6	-	CASSNGGSGANVLTF	TGTGCCAGCAGTAACGGGGGCTCTGGGGCCAACGTCCTGACTTTC
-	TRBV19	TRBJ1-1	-	CASSIDPGYGAFF	TGTGCCAGTAGTATCGATCCGGGATACGGAGCTTTCTTT
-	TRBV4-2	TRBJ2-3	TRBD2	CASSQERGGLDTQYF	TGTGCCAGCAGCCAGGAGCGGGGGGGCCTAGATACGCAGTATTTT
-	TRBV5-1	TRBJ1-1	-	CASSPGDRDEAFF	TGCGCCAGCAGTCCCGGCGACCGAGATGAAGCTTTCTTT
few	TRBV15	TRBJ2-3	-	CATSRRSGGTDTQYF	TGTGCCACCAGCAGGAGATCGGGCGGCACAGATACGCAGTATTTT
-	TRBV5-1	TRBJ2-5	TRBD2	CASSEGLSHTETQYF	TGCGCCAGCAGCGAGGGACTATCCCACACAGAGACCCAGTACTTC
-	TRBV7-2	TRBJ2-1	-	CASSSYSFAGNNEQFF	TGTGCCAGCAGCTCCTACTCCTTTGCGGGGAACAATGAGCAGTTCTTC
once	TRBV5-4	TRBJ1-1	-	CAISRGLNTEAFF	TGTGCCATCTCTCGGGGGTTGAACACTGAAGCTTTCTTT
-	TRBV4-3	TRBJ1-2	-	CASSLGPRYGYTF	TGCGCCAGCAGCCTCGGGCCGAGGTATGGCTACACCTTC